Following are 14 T cell receptor beta chains from one sample sequenced in a study of CDR3 diversity in severe acne. Using its own MiXCR run on the PCR reads, TCRdb lists one record per CDR3 protein. The top ten clones hold 13% to 15% of a sample with tens of thousands of distinct CDR3 sequences, around 53% of them seen once. The sequenced sample was blood. Receptors were obtained from a male donor in good health, without acne.

As regards this clonotype: It may be a read error: a sequence one base away is much more abundant. V and J are TRBV5-6 and TRBJ1-1; no clear D gene. This CDR3 comprises 13 residues. CDR1 SGHDT and CDR2 YYEEEE come from the germline V gene. V was cut by 4 bases and J by 10 bases, with 17 bases left in between. The CDR3 is CASSDTGRQRAFF. CDR3 DNA sequence: TGTGCCAGCAGCGACACCGGACGGCAACGAGCTTTCTTT.

On this clonotype: Germline and junction disagree at one end, which may indicate a read error. The chain has TRBV3-1 and TRBJ2-3, with TRBD2 matching 11 bases. CDR1 LGHDT and CDR2 YNNKEL come from the germline V gene (reference sequence). CDR3 length: 18 amino acids. This chain's CDR3 is CASNQVHSGGATVDTQYF. The DNA for the CDR3 is TGTGCCAGCAACCAAGTTCATAGCGGGGGGGCAACAGTAGATACGCAGTATTTT.

V usage is TRBV6-6 and J usage is TRBJ2-5, with D hard to call. Germline V CDR1 and CDR2: MNHNY, SVGAGI (reference sequence). The CDR3 has 12 residues. V was trimmed by 0 bases and J by 5 bases, leaving 4 bases between them. The CDR3 loop reads CASSYSGETQYF. The DNA for the CDR3 is TGTGCCAGCAGTTACTCGGGGGAGACCCAGTACTTC.

This chain's CDR3 is CASRKQGTYEQYF. CDR3 DNA sequence: TGTGCCAGCAGGAAACAGGGGACTTACGAGCAGTACTTC. V and J are TRBV28 and TRBJ2-7, with D possibly matching TRBD1 (7 bases). V gave up 6 bases and J gave up 4 bases, with 13 bases separating them. The CDR3 sequence is 13 residues long. Germline V gives CDR1 MDHEN, CDR2 SYDVKM.

This clonotype came up many times. The chain uses TRBV9 and TRBJ2-2; D remains ambiguous. There are 15 residues in the CDR3. Trimming pared 0 bases from V and 3 bases from J, leaving 9 bases between. CDR1 and CDR2 from the germline V gene are SGDLS and YYNGEE. CDR3 nucleotide sequence: TGTGCCAGCAGCGTAGCTTGGTCTGACACCGGGGAGCTGTTTTTT. This gives the protein CASSVAWSDTGELFF.

On this clonotype: A single base separates this from a much larger clone, so it may be a read error. The J gene is TRBJ2-7, the V gene TRBV25-1; TRBD2 might be the D (10 bases). Per germline, CDR1 MGHDK and CDR2 SYGVNS. This CDR3 has 17 residues. The CDR3 spells CASRPGQGRTSGYERYF. The CDR3 DNA reads TGTGCCAGCAGACCGGGACAGGGAAGGACTAGCGGCTACGAGCGGTACTTC.

With respect to this clonotype: It is unclear where the CDR3 begins or ends on the DNA, so no DNA is shown, and the CDR3 is as TCRdb lists it. This chain connects TRBV7-3 to TRBJ1-5; TRBD1 is the table's D call and was not checked against the DNA. Germline V gene sequence: CDR1 SGHTA, CDR2 FQGTGA. The CDR3 spans 21 residues, counting both ends. Here the CDR3 reads CASSFQGREQYFGPGTRLQHF.

The chain links TRBV5-4 to TRBJ1-2; 11 positions agree with TRBD1. V shed 5 bases, J shed 4 bases, and the junction held 7 bases outside the gene matches. Germline V gene data show CDR1 as SGHNT and CDR2 as YYREEE (reference sequence). This CDR3 is built from 15 residues. The CDR3 DNA reads TGTGCCAGCAGGGACAGGGGGCGCTCCGTCTATGGCTACACCTTC. Its translation: CASRDRGRSVYGYTF.

The J gene is TRBJ1-5, the V gene TRBV9; D is possibly TRBD1 (5 bases). The CDR3 runs to 14 residues. With 5 bases removed from V and 0 bases from J, the gap between germline ends came to 9 bases. Germline V gives CDR1 SGDLS, CDR2 YYNGEE. The CDR3 here is CASSPTVSNQPQHF. CDR3 DNA sequence: TGTGCCAGCAGTCCGACAGTTAGCAATCAGCCCCAGCATTTT.

This clonotype was observed at least ten times. The V and J genes are TRBV7-9 and TRBJ2-7, with 8 bases lining up with TRBD2. V trimming: 4 bases; J trimming: 0 bases; junction bases outside the gene matches: 8. The CDR3 consists of 16 residues. The germline V gene has CDR1 SEHNR and CDR2 FQNEAQ (reference sequence). The chain's CDR3 is CASSSPLAGGSYEQYF. In DNA form, the CDR3 reads TGTGCCAGCAGCTCGCCCCTAGCGGGTGGCTCCTACGAGCAGTACTTC.

V is TRBV3-1 and J is TRBJ1-2; tentative D call: TRBD1 (5 bases). V was trimmed by 4 bases and J by 7 bases, leaving 13 bases between them. The CDR3 has 13 amino acids. The germline gives CDR1 LGHDT, CDR2 YNNKEL (reference sequence). The CDR3, as DNA: TGTGCCAGCAGCCTCGGTACGGGGCTTGGCTACACCTTC. This encodes CASSLGTGLGYTF.

In its sample, this clonotype was seen once. Relative to the germline gene, one junction end is altered; a read error may explain this. This chain joins TRBV20-1 and TRBJ2-7; 10 bases align to TRBD1. This CDR3 region has 14 residues. CDR1 and CDR2 from the germline V gene are DFQATT and SNEGSKA (reference sequence). CDR3 loop: CSASSRDRGYGQYF. DNA for the CDR3: TGCAGTGCCAGCAGTAGGGACAGGGGTTACGGGCAGTACTTC.

In its sample, this clonotype was seen many times. A much larger clone sits a single nucleotide away, making a read error possible. The rearrangement joins TRBV20-1 to TRBJ1-1; D gene ambiguous. Trimming pared 6 bases from V and 11 bases from J, leaving 16 bases between. CDR3 size: 11 residues. Per germline, CDR1 DFQATT and CDR2 SNEGSKA (reference sequence). The CDR3 here is CSAPPGVAAFF. CDR3 sequence (DNA): TGCAGTGCGCCTCCCGGGGTGGCGGCTTTCTTT.

V usage is TRBV7-3 and J usage is TRBJ2-5; 10 bases are shared with TRBD1. Per the germline V gene, CDR1 is SGHTA and CDR2 is FQGTGA. The J segment lost 4 bases and the V segment lost 8 bases, leaving 10 bases of the junction unmatched. The CDR3 is made up of 15 amino acids. The CDR3 reads CASGARDRGRETQYF. CDR3 nucleotides: TGTGCCAGCGGGGCCCGGGACAGGGGACGAGAGACCCAGTACTTC.